This record covers a single TCR beta chain. Its target antigen remains unknown. Base-call qualities are not available, and no considerably larger clone is one nucleotide away. Collaborating institutions collected whole blood in K2EDTA tubes following their own protocols. For TCRbeta analysis, collaborators shipped samples as frozen whole blood, isolated PBMCs, or DNA extracted from either of those sample types. This entry belongs to a study of blood T cell repertoires in COVID-19 (dated by TCRdb to about 2020). At the level of the whole study: The collaborator samples originated in the United States, Italy and Spain and spanned the acute and convalescent phases of COVID-19. The material from the prospective study consisted of cDNA or gDNA derived from T cells, B-cell-depleted T cells, or PBMCs. Subjects who had been exposed to COVID-19, were actively infected with it, or had recovered from it provided the deeply sampled blood TCRbeta repertoires that made up the dataset. The repertoires were released in a freely available public database intended as a resource for research on the immune response to SARS-CoV-2. Samples were obtained from the ongoing ImmuneRACE study (first 160 participants) and from 1,000 to 1,500 subjects provided by 6 global collaborators. A de-identified subject ID, COVID-19 status, age in years and sex were almost always included in the sample metadata. Where HLA class I and class II types were available, the types were taken from metadata supplied by the sample provider, not from assay-based typing. Broader findings and caveats from the paper: The quantity of clinical and demographic metadata differed by source and by participant and was supplied without curation.

The cysteine opens and the phenylalanine closes a CDR3 of 15 amino acids. Only the CDR3 DNA stays, 45 bases, in frame from base 1. V loses 4 bases of germline sequence and J loses 4 bases, and the interval between the two ends is 14 bases. The germline V gene (reference sequence) provides CDR1 MNHNY and CDR2 SVGAGI. The immunoSEQ Assay, a bias-controlled multiplex PCR, was used to amplify TCRbeta CDR3 regions from genomic DNA. The paper's data handling went like this. The number of nucleated cells in each sample was estimated from the amplification of reference gene primers within the assay. To quantify the absolute abundance of each unique TCRbeta CDR3 rearrangement, sequence reads were collapsed and filtered. For each sample, productive Simpson clonality was calculated as the square root of Simpson's diversity index over productive rearrangements. TCRdb took over this immuneACCESS table, retaining in-frame rearrangements with V and J assigned. Such tables are incomplete; in checked studies, under half of the missing clones stem from an unresolved V gene, and the remainder is unexplained. D and trimming were read from the DNA, whereas the V and J calls and clone size are those reported in that table. The sample contains 29,000 or so clones, more than 70% of them found a single time. The ten most abundant clones make up 9% to 10% of the sample.

The TCR was taken from a man of 80 years or more with active COVID-19. This sequence uses TRBV6-6 and TRBJ1-3; TRBD1 is perhaps the D gene, given 6 matching bases. Sequenced input: peripheral blood. In nucleotide form, the sequence is TGTGCCAGCAGTTCACAAAACAGGGAAGGAAACACCATATATTTT. Its protein product is CASSSQNREGNTIYF.